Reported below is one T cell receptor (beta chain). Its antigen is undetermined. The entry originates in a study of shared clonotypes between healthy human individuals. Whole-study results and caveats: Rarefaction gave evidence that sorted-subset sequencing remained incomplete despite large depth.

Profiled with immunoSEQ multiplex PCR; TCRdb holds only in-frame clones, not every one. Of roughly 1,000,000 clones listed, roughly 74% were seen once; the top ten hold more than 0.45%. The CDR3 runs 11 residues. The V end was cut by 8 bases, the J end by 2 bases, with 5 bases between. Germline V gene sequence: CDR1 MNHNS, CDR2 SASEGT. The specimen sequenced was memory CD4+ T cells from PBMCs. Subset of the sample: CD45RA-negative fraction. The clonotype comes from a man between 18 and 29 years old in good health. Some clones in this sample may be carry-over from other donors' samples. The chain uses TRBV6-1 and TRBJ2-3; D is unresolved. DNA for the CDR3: TGTGCCAGCCTCAACACAGATACGCAGTATTTT. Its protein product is CASLNTDTQYF.